These 25 T cell receptor beta chains share one sample of origin, sequenced in a study of cytomegalovirus exposure and HLA in healthy donors (dated by TCRdb to between 2016 and 2019). Libraries were made using the immunoSEQ multiplex PCR assay. For the multiplex PCR, a mixture combining 60 forward primers for TCR Vbeta segments and 13 reverse primers for TCR Jbeta segments was used. TCRdb stores this immuneACCESS table with in-frame sequences only. Part of the clones is absent; in the studies checked, under half of the shortfall reflects unresolved V genes, and no reason is known for the rest. In all, the sample holds around 94,000 clones, and over 60% of those were seen once. Jointly, the top ten make up about 3.9% of the sample. The sequencing input was PBMCs. The source is a young man in good health and CMV-seronegative.

This chain uses TRBV2 with TRBJ2-7; the match to TRBD1 covers 8 bases. CDR3 length: 12 amino acids. CDR1 is SNHLY and CDR2 is FYNNEI in the germline V gene. The CDR3 coding sequence is TGTGTACAGGGGGTTAGCTCCTACGAGCAGTACTTC. Protein product: CVQGVSSYEQYF.

In its sample, this clone was seen a few times. The gene calls are TRBV9 and TRBJ1-5; TRBD1 matches at 7 bases. Per germline, CDR1 SGDLS and CDR2 YYNGEE. The CDR3 has 15 amino acids. With V trimmed by 3 bases and J by 9 bases, 12 bases remained unmatched. As DNA, the CDR3 is TGTGCCAGCAGCGCGCGGGACAGTAAGGGGGGGCCCCAGCATTTT. This gives the protein CASSARDSKGGPQHF.

This chain connects TRBV19 to TRBJ1-2; weak D call: TRBD1 (5 bases). Trimming removed 7 bases from V and 8 bases from J, with 11 bases in between. The CDR3 length is 11 residues. In germline, CDR1 is LNHDA, CDR2 SQIVND (reference sequence). CDR3 in amino acids: CASTPGGGYTF. The CDR3, as DNA: TGTGCCAGTACCCCTGGGGGGGGCTACACCTTC.

The DNA of the CDR3 is TGTGCCTGGACTAGGGACAGTCCCTCACCCCTCCACTTT. It is translated as CAWTRDSPSPLHF. The J gene is TRBJ1-6, the V gene TRBV30; 7 nucleotides align to TRBD1. V was pared by 4 bases and J by 10 bases, with 7 bases of the junction left unmatched. Per the germline V gene, CDR1 is GTSNPN and CDR2 is SVGIG (reference sequence). CDR3 length equals 13 residues. Full variable domain (missing parts from reference TRBV30 and TRBJ1-6): SQTIHQWPATLVQPVGSPLSLECTVEGTSNPNLYWYRQAAGRGLQLLFYSVGIGQISSEVPQNLSASRPQDRQFILSSKKLLLSDSGFYLCAWTRDSPSPLHFGNGTRLTVT.

CDR3 sequence reads: CASSGLAGQETQYF. The CDR3 DNA is TGTGCCAGTTCCGGACTAGCGGGGCAAGAGACCCAGTACTTC. The chain recombines TRBV9 with TRBJ2-5, with 12 bases matching TRBD2. The V segment lost 8 bases and the J segment 2 bases; nucleotides outside the gene matches: 4. Germline assignment: CDR1 SGDLS and CDR2 YYNGEE. This CDR3 region has 14 residues.

V is TRBV27 and J is TRBJ2-1; D uncertain. There are 14 residues in the CDR3. Germline V gives CDR1 MNHEY, CDR2 SMNVEV (reference sequence). V was cut by 6 bases and J by 6 bases, with 15 bases left in between. CDR3 loop: CASSHGGELNEQFF. For the CDR3, the DNA is TGTGCCAGCAGCCACGGTGGAGAGCTCAATGAGCAGTTCTTC.

The chain uses TRBV12-5 and TRBJ2-7, with D uncertain. The CDR3 consists of 13 residues. Germline V gene sequence: CDR1 LGHNT, CDR2 FRNRAP. V lost 6 bases and J lost 1, with 10 bases in between. For the CDR3, the DNA is TGTGCTAGTGGGGCAGGCCAATCCTACGAGCAGTACTTC. As protein: CASGAGQSYEQYF.

This rearrangement joins TRBV5-4 to TRBJ2-7; D possibly corresponds to TRBD1 (6 bases). Germline CDR1 and CDR2: SGHNT and YYREEE (reference sequence). This CDR3 is 15 amino acids long. V dropped 3 bases and J dropped 2 bases, with 15 bases sitting between them. Written as DNA, the CDR3 is TGTGCCAGCAGCTCCTACTCTACAGGGACCTACGAGCAGTACTTC. Translation: CASSSYSTGTYEQYF.

The V call is TRBV9, the J call TRBJ1-3; no definite D call. This CDR3 comprises 18 residues. Trimming cost V 0 bases and J 0 bases, with 16 bases left between them. Germline CDR1 and CDR2: SGDLS and YYNGEE. The DNA of the CDR3 is TGTGCCAGCAGCGTAGGTATCCCCGGTCGGTTCTCTGGAAACACCATATATTTT. Residues: CASSVGIPGRFSGNTIYF.

The V and J genes are TRBV5-1 and TRBJ2-2; 7 bases are a match to TRBD1. The trim removed 2 bases at V and 4 bases at J, leaving 2 bases unmatched. Germline-derived CDR1 and CDR2 are SGHRS and YFSETQ. This CDR3 has 14 amino acids. In nucleotides, the CDR3 is TGCGCCAGCAGCTTCCGACAGGGCACCGGGGAGCTGTTTTTT. Amino acids: CASSFRQGTGELFF.

The sample holds one count of this clone. The CDR3 sequence is CASRFLGGEKLFF. The CDR3 bases are TGTGCCAGCAGGTTCCTAGGGGGTGAAAAACTGTTTTTT. The chain couples TRBV14 to TRBJ1-4; D may be TRBD1 (6 bases). In germline, CDR1 is SGHDN, CDR2 FVKESK. V was shortened by 6 bases and J by 7 bases, with 12 bases between the two germline ends. CDR3 length equals 13 residues.

The gene calls are TRBV19 and TRBJ1-1, with D unclear. The CDR3 has 14 amino acids. V lost 8 bases to trimming and J lost 1 base, with 14 bases between them. Germline CDR1 LNHDA, CDR2 SQIVND (reference sequence). The chain's CDR3 is CASRTVAGNTEAFF. CDR3 DNA sequence: TGTGCCAGTCGGACCGTAGCGGGGAACACTGAAGCTTTCTTT.

The V call is TRBV5-5, the J call TRBJ1-2, with D perhaps TRBD1 (5 bases). CDR3 length: 15 residues. Trimming removed 2 bases from V and 0 bases from J, with 11 bases in between. In germline, CDR1 is SGHKS, CDR2 YYEKEE (reference sequence). CDR3 sequence (DNA): TGTGCCAGCAGCTTAAACACGGGGGCTAACTATGGCTACACCTTC. Its translation is CASSLNTGANYGYTF.

V is TRBV5-4 and J is TRBJ2-7; D remains unclear. Germline loops: CDR1 SGHNT, CDR2 YYREEE (reference sequence). Trimming shortened V by 0 bases and J by 3 bases, and 13 bases separated the two germline ends. The CDR3 is made up of 15 amino acids. The CDR3 coding sequence is TGTGCCAGCAGCTTGGAGCCGGGTTTTGACTACGAGCAGTACTTC. Encoded protein: CASSLEPGFDYEQYF.

The J gene is TRBJ1-6, the V gene TRBV10-3, with a possible D match to TRBD1 (6 bases). The length of the CDR3 is 17 residues. With 7 bases removed from V and 0 bases from J, the gap between germline ends came to 16 bases. The germline gives CDR1 ENHRY, CDR2 SYGVKD. The CDR3 bases are TGTGCCATCATTCTACAGGGTTTGAGCTCCTATAATTCACCCCTCCACTTT. Its translation is CAIILQGLSSYNSPLHF.

As to this clone: At one boundary the junction diverges from the germline segment, which might be a read error. The DNA of the CDR3 is TGTTCCAGCAGCTTACAAGCGGGAGTTGAGCAGTTCTTC. Translation: CSSSLQAGVEQFF. The rearrangement joins TRBV7-9 to TRBJ2-1, with TRBD2 identical over 8 bases. The CDR3 has 13 amino acids. Germline V gene sequence: CDR1 SEHNR, CDR2 FQNEAQ (reference sequence).

The V gene is TRBV5-6, the J gene TRBJ2-5, with 7 bases matching TRBD2. Germline V gives CDR1 SGHDT, CDR2 YYEEEE. Unmatched junction bases numbered 10, after V lost 2 bases and J lost 6 bases. This CDR3 region has 15 residues. The CDR3 spells CASSFAGSGRQTQYF. The CDR3 DNA sequence: TGTGCCAGCAGCTTTGCCGGCTCCGGGAGGCAGACCCAGTACTTC.

As regards this clone: One end of the junction varies from germline; a read error may be responsible. This CDR3 is also generated by other DNA sequences in the sample. The chain uses TRBV28 and TRBJ2-3; tentative D call: TRBD1 (5 bases). Germline CDR1 is MDHEN and CDR2 is SYDVKM. The CDR3 extends over 14 amino acids. The CDR3 loop is CASRGDRSTDTQYF. CDR3 sequence (DNA): TGTGCCAGCAGAGGCGACAGAAGCACAGATACGCAGTACTTT.

This clone was detected only once. The chain combines TRBV2 with TRBJ2-7; D is undetermined. The V gene's germline CDR1 is SNHLY and CDR2 FYNNEI. The CDR3 runs 13 residues. The V end was cut by 7 bases, the J end by 2 bases, with 12 bases between. CDR3 sequence (DNA): TGTGCCAGCAAGCAACTACCACCCTACGAGCAGTACTTC. Its protein is CASKQLPPYEQYF.

V and J are TRBV20-1 and TRBJ2-7; TRBD1 might be the D (5 bases). Trimming left V 6 bases short and J 5 bases short, with 11 bases between. CDR1 and CDR2 (germline): DFQATT, SNEGSKA (reference sequence). The CDR3 extends over 11 amino acids. The CDR3 spells CSATLQDEQYF. The CDR3 DNA reads TGCAGTGCCACCCTACAGGACGAGCAGTACTTC.

This clone was recorded once. At one of its ends the junction is not consistent with the germline gene, which may arise from a read error. The chain joins TRBV19 to TRBJ2-2; 7 positions match TRBD1. The germline V gene has CDR1 LNHDA and CDR2 SQIVND (reference sequence). This CDR3 spans 17 amino acids. CDR3 sequence (DNA): TGCACCTTCCCCGGACAGGCCTTAGAGGGGAACACCGGGGAGCTGTTTTTT. As protein: CTFPGQALEGNTGELFF.

This chain connects TRBV4-2 to TRBJ2-5; tentative D call: TRBD2 (6 bases). CDR1 and CDR2 (germline): LGHNA, YNFKEQ. With 0 bases removed from V and 9 bases from J, the gap between germline ends came to 11 bases. CDR3 length equals 13 residues. In DNA form, the CDR3 reads TGTGCCAGCAGCCAAGAGCGGGACTTTCCCCAGTACTTC. The encoded protein is CASSQERDFPQYF.

The chain employs TRBV5-1 and TRBJ2-3, with TRBD2 matching over 7 bases. V shed 1 base and J 4 bases; nucleotides not matched to a gene: 12. Germline values: CDR1 SGHRS, CDR2 YFSETQ. The CDR3 has 17 residues. The CDR3 here is CASSLNFGAGRADTQYF. The DNA of the CDR3 is TGCGCCAGCAGCTTGAATTTTGGGGCAGGGAGGGCAGATACGCAGTATTTT.

The DNA for the CDR3 is TGTGCCTGGACATCCGACGGGAAGCAGCCCCAGCATTTT. Its protein product is CAWTSDGKQPQHF. V gene TRBV30 combines with J gene TRBJ1-5; no clear D. The CDR3 length is 13 residues. V was shortened by 4 bases and J by 7 bases, with 14 bases between the two germline ends. The germline V gene encodes CDR1 GTSNPN and CDR2 SVGIG (reference sequence).

This rearrangement joins TRBV5-1 to TRBJ2-6; D might be TRBD2 (6 bases). V lost 5 bases and J lost 0, with 9 bases in between. CDR3 size: 15 residues. Germline CDR1 reads SGHRS; CDR2 reads YFSETQ. In DNA form, the CDR3 reads TGCGCCAGCAGTCCCGGGGGCTCTGGGGCCAACGTCCTGACTTTC. Translated: CASSPGGSGANVLTF.